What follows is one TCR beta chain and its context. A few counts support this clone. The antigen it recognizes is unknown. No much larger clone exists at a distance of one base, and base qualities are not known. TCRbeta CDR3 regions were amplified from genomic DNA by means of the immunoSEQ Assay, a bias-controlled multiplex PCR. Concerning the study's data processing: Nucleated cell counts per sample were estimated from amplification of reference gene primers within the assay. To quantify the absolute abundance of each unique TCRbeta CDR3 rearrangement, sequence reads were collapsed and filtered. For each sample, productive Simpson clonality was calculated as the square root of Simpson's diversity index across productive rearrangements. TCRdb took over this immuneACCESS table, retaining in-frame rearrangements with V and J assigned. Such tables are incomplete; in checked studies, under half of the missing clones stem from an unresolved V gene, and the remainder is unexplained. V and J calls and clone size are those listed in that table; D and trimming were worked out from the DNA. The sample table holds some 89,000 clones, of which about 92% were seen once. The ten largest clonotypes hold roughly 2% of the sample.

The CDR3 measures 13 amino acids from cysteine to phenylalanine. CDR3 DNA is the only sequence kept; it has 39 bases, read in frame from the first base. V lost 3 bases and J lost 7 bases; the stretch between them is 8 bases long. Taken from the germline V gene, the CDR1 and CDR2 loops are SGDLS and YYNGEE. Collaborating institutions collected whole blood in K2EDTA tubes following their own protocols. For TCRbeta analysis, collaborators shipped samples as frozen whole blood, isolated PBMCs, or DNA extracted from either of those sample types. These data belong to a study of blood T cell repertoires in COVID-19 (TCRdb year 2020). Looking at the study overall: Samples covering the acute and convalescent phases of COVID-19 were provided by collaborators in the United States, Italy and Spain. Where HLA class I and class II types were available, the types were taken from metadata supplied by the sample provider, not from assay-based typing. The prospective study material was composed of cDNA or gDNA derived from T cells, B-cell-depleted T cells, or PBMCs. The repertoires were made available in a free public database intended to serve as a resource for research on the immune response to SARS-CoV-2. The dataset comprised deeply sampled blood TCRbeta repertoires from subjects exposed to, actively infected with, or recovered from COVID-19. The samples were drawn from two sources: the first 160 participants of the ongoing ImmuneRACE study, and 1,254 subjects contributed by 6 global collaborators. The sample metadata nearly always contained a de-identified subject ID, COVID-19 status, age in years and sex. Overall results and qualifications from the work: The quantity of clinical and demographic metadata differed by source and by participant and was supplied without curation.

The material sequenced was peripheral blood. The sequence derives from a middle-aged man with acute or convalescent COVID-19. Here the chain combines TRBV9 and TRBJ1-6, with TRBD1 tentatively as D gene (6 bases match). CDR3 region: CASSATGNSPLHF. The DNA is TGTGCCAGCAGCGCCACAGGGAATTCACCCCTCCACTTT.